The 7 T cell receptor beta chains below were found in one sample sequenced in a study of spatial heterogeneity in lung cancer. Time point described: sample taken at primary tumor resection. TCRdb processed the 5' RACE reads anew with MiXCR; each CDR3 protein has one entry. Here the sample spans 10,000 to 15,000 distinct CDR3 sequences, 3.8% being singletons. The material sequenced was PBMCs, taken at surgery. The receptors originated from a male donor with early-stage non-small cell lung cancer.

This clonotype came up many times. CDR3 loop: CASSQGRDSSRYEQYF. As DNA, the CDR3 is TGCGCCAGCAGCCAAGGTCGGGACAGTTCACGCTACGAGCAGTACTTC. The V and J genes are TRBV4-1 and TRBJ2-7; 7 bases are shared with TRBD1. Germline-derived CDR1 and CDR2 are MGHRA and YSYEKL. The CDR3 covers 16 residues. V trimming: 1 base; J trimming: 3 bases; junction bases outside the gene matches: 9.

Ten or more counts support this clonotype. The rearrangement links TRBV7-9 to TRBJ1-4, with 10 bases aligning to TRBD1. CDR3 length: 16 amino acids. Germline V gene data show CDR1 as SEHNR and CDR2 as FQNEAQ (reference sequence). With 5 bases clipped from V and 7 bases from J, the junction kept 10 bases outside the gene matches. CDR3 sequence: CASSTNPRDRGEKLFF. CDR3 coding DNA: TGTGCCAGCAGCACCAACCCCCGGGACAGGGGTGAAAAACTGTTTTTT.

This clonotype is categorized as medium-sized. The J gene is TRBJ2-5, the V gene TRBV9; TRBD1 is a possible D gene (7 bases). This CDR3 spans 16 amino acids. Germline loops: CDR1 SGDLS, CDR2 YYNGEE. Trimming removed 0 bases at V and 5 bases at J, with 17 bases between. This chain's CDR3 is CASSVGVREQGETQYF. CDR3 coding DNA: TGTGCCAGCAGCGTAGGTGTGCGGGAACAGGGGGAGACCCAGTACTTC. The full variable domain, in which reference TRBV9 and TRBJ2-5 provide the parts outside the CDR3, is DSGVTQTPKHLITATGQRVTLRCSPRSGDLSVYWYQQSLDQGLQFLIQYYNGEERAKGNILERFSAQQFPDLHSELNLSSLELGDSALYFCASSVGVREQGETQYFGPGTRLLVL.

The chain combines TRBV24-1 with TRBJ2-1; TRBD2 matches 10 bases. Germline V CDR1 and CDR2: KGHDR, SFDVKD. This CDR3 comprises 19 residues. Unmatched junction bases numbered 10, after V lost 3 bases and J lost 0 bases. The CDR3 DNA is TGTGCCACCAGTGATCCCACCACATCTAGCGGGAGCTCCTACAATGAGCAGTTCTTC. Amino acids: CATSDPTTSSGSSYNEQFF.

This clonotype has ten or more counts. The chain recombines TRBV20-1 with TRBJ1-1, with D possibly matching TRBD1 (5 bases). The CDR3 runs to 13 residues. Germline lookup yields CDR1 DFQATT and CDR2 SNEGSKA (reference sequence). The V and J ends lost 3 bases and 3 bases respectively, with 11 bases between them. The chain's CDR3 is CSASGGGDTEAFF. DNA for the CDR3: TGCAGTGCTAGTGGGGGAGGCGACACTGAAGCTTTCTTT.

The chain is built from TRBV11-2 and TRBJ2-5; 13 nucleotides match TRBD2. The V and J ends lost 5 bases and 4 bases, in that order; junction bases with no gene match: 7. There are 16 residues in the CDR3. Germline assignment: CDR1 SGHAT and CDR2 FQNNGV. The CDR3 spells CASSPGLAGVRETQYF. CDR3 bases: TGTGCCAGCAGCCCCGGACTAGCGGGAGTTCGAGAGACCCAGTACTTC.

This clonotype was counted ten times or more. The gene calls are TRBV2 and TRBJ2-2; tentative D call: TRBD1 (6 bases). The CDR3 is 12 residues long. Trimming removed 5 bases from V and 10 bases from J, with 11 bases in between. Germline V gene lookup returns CDR1 SNHLY and CDR2 FYNNEI. In DNA, the CDR3 is TGTGCCAGCAGTCACAGGGTTTCGGAGCTGTTTTTT. This codes for CASSHRVSELFF.